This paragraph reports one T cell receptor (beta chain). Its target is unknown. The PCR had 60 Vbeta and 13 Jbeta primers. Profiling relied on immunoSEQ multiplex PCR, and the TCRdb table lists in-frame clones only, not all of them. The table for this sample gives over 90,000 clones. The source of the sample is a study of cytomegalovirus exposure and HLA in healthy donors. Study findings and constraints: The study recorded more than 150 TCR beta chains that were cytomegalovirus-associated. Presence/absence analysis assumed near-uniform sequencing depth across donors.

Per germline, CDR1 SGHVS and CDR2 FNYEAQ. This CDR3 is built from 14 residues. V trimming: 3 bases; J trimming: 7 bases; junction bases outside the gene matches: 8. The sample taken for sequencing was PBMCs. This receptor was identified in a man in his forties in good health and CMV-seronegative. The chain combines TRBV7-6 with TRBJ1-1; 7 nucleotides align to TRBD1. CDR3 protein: CASSLVGQRDEAFF. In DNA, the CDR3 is TGTGCCAGCAGCTTGGTGGGACAGCGAGATGAAGCTTTCTTT.